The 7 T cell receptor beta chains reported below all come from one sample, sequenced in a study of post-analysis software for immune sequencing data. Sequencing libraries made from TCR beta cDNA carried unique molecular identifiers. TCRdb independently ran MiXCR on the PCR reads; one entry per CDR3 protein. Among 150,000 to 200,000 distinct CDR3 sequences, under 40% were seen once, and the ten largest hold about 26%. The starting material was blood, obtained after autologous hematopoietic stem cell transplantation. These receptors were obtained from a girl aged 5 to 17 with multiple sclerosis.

The CDR3 DNA reads as TGTGCCAGCTCACCCGGGCAGGGCTACTACGAGCAGTACTTC. Its translation: CASSPGQGYYEQYF. This chain links TRBV18 with TRBJ2-7; TRBD1 is a possible D gene (5 bases). Looked up from germline, CDR1 is KGHSH and CDR2 is LQKENI. V was cut by 3 bases and J by 3 bases, with 12 bases left in between. The CDR3 length is 14 residues.

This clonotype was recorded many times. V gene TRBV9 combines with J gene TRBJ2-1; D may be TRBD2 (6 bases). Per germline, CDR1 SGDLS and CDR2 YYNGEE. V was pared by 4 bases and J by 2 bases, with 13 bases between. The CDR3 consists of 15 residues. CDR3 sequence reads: CASSPRGTPYNEQFF. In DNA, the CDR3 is TGTGCCAGCAGCCCCCGAGGGACTCCCTACAATGAGCAGTTCTTC.

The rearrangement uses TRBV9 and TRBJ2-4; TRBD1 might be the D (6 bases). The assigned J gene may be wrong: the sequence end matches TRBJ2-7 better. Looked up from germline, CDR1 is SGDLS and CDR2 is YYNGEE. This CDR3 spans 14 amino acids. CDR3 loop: CASSVVPGDYEQYF. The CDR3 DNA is TGTGCCAGCAGCGTAGTTCCAGGGGACTACGAGCAGTACTTC.

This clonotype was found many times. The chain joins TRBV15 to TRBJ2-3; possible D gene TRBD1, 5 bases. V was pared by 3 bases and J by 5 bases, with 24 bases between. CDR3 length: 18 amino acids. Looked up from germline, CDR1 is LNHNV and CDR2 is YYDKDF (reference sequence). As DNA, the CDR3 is TGTGCCACCAGCAGGGGTAGACAAACAGGCCTCCAGGGAGATACGCAGTATTTT. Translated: CATSRGRQTGLQGDTQYF.

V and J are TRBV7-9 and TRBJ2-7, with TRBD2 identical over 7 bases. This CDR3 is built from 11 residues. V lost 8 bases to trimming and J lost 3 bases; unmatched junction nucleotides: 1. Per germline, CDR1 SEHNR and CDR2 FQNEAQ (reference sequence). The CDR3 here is CASGDYYEQYF. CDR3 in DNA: TGTGCCAGCGGGGACTACTACGAGCAGTACTTC.

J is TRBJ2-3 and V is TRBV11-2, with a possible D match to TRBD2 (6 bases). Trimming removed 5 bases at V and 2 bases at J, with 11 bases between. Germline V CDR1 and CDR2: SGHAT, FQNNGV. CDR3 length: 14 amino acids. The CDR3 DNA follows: TGTGCCAGCAGCGGGGGACTCATCACAGATACGCAGTATTTT. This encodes CASSGGLITDTQYF.

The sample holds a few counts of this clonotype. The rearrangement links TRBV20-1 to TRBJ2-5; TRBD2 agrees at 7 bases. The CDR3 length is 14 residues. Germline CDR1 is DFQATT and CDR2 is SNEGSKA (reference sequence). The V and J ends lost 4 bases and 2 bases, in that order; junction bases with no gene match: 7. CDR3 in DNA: TGCAGTGCTAAGAGTGGGGGGGAACAAGAGACCCAGTACTTC. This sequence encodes CSAKSGGEQETQYF.